Each of the 30 T cell receptor beta chains below was sequenced from the same sample in a study of cytomegalovirus exposure and HLA in healthy donors. Use of 60 Vbeta and 13 Jbeta primers characterized the PCR. Profiling relied on immunoSEQ multiplex PCR, and the TCRdb table lists in-frame clones only, not all of them. Its clone listing holds some 75,000 clones. Material: PBMCs. Receptors originate from a boy under 18 in good health and CMV-seronegative.

The CDR3 reads CASSSTGDRNTIYF. CDR3 sequence (DNA): TGTGCCAGCAGCTCAACAGGGGATCGAAACACCATATATTTT. The rearrangement uses TRBV6-1 and TRBJ1-3, with TRBD1 matching over 7 bases. The CDR3 has 14 amino acids. Per the germline V gene, CDR1 is MNHNS and CDR2 is SASEGT. Losses at the gene ends were 6 bases for V and 5 bases for J; bases not matched to a gene: 7.

The chain combines TRBV7-2 with TRBJ2-1; 14 bases are a match to TRBD2. J lost 7 bases, V lost 5 bases, and 16 bases had no gene match. This CDR3 contains 19 residues. CDR1 and CDR2 (germline): SGHTA, FQGNSA. CDR3 bases: TGTGCCAGCAGCCGAACGGGACTAGCGGGGGCCTATATTGAGAATGAGCAGTTCTTC. This encodes CASSRTGLAGAYIENEQFF.

CDR3 bases: TGCGCCAGCAGCCCAGGGGGCGAGCAGTACTTC. Translation: CASSPGGEQYF. The V call is TRBV10-1, the J call TRBJ2-7, with 7 bases lining up with TRBD1. The CDR3 runs 11 residues. V was clipped by 6 bases and J by 6 bases; unmatched bases: 2. Germline V CDR1 and CDR2: WNHNN, SYGVQD (reference sequence).

The chain links TRBV12-5 to TRBJ2-2; TRBD2 agrees at 10 bases. V lost 4 bases, J lost 6 bases, and 11 bases stayed unmatched. This CDR3 is built from 17 residues. Per germline, CDR1 LGHNT and CDR2 FRNRAP. CDR3 sequence (DNA): TGTGCTAGTGGTTGGACATCCGGGACTAGCGTGGCCGGGGAGCTGTTTTTT. This encodes CASGWTSGTSVAGELFF.

The rearrangement links TRBV19 to TRBJ1-1; D is ambiguous. Trimming took off 3 bases at V and 2 bases at J, with 10 bases between the two ends. CDR3 length equals 14 residues. Looked up from germline, CDR1 is LNHDA and CDR2 is SQIVND (reference sequence). The CDR3 here is CASSMWADNTEAFF. The CDR3 DNA sequence: TGTGCCAGTAGTATGTGGGCAGATAACACTGAAGCTTTCTTT.

This chain links TRBV27 with TRBJ1-1; no reliable D call. The CDR3 has 13 residues. V was cut by 8 bases and J by 0 bases, with 10 bases left in between. Germline CDR1 MNHEY, CDR2 SMNVEV (reference sequence). The CDR3 reads CASGLRVNTEAFF. CDR3 coding DNA: TGTGCCAGCGGGTTGAGGGTGAACACTGAAGCTTTCTTT.

The CDR3 nucleotides read TGTGCCAGCAGCTCCGGGACTAGCGGGGGCCGGTACTTC. Protein sequence: CASSSGTSGGRYF. J is TRBJ2-5 and V is TRBV5-6, with TRBD2 matching over 14 bases. The junction had 5 bases not matched to a gene; V was cut back by 3 bases and J by 13 bases. The CDR3 consists of 13 residues. CDR1 is SGHDT and CDR2 is YYEEEE in the germline V gene.

V gene TRBV9 combines with J gene TRBJ2-1; D not certain. The CDR3 extends over 15 amino acids. Trimming pared 4 bases from V and 9 bases from J, leaving 20 bases between. Germline-derived CDR1 and CDR2 are SGDLS and YYNGEE. The CDR3 here is CASSPRLGGTTEQFF. The CDR3, as DNA: TGTGCCAGCAGCCCCCGACTGGGTGGAACCACTGAGCAGTTCTTC.

The V gene is TRBV2, the J gene TRBJ2-1, with D unclear. Germline lookup yields CDR1 SNHLY and CDR2 FYNNEI. There are 11 residues in the CDR3. The V and J ends lost 3 bases and 9 bases respectively, with 6 bases between them. CDR3 bases: TGTGCCAGCAGTGATCCGGGTGAGCAGTTCTTC. Protein: CASSDPGEQFF.

The V call is TRBV2, the J call TRBJ2-1, with TRBD2 matching 9 bases. The CDR3 loop spans 14 amino acids. With V trimmed by 6 bases and J by 9 bases, 9 bases remained unmatched. Germline-derived CDR1 and CDR2 are SNHLY and FYNNEI. CDR3 nucleotides: TGTGCCAGCAGGAGGTCTAGCGGGAAGACTGAGCAGTTCTTC. It codes for CASRRSSGKTEQFF. Supplemented by reference TRBV2 and TRBJ2-1, the full variable domain reads EPEVTQTPSHQVTQMGQEVILRCVPISNHLYFYWYRQILGQKVEFLVSFYNNEISEKSEIFDDQFSVERPDGSNFTLKIRSTKLEDSAMYFCASRRSSGKTEQFFGPGTRLTVL.

The chain has TRBV7-9 and TRBJ2-2; 7 nucleotides line up with TRBD2. After removal of 0 bases from V and 5 bases from J, the junction contained 6 bases not matched to a gene. The CDR3 sequence is 16 residues long. Germline V CDR1 and CDR2: SEHNR, FQNEAQ (reference sequence). The DNA for the CDR3 is TGTGCCAGCAGCTTAGCGGCGCGGGAGAAAACCGGGGAGCTGTTTTTT. Protein: CASSLAAREKTGELFF.

The rearrangement joins TRBV9 to TRBJ2-1, with TRBD2 identical over 10 bases. Germline loops: CDR1 SGDLS, CDR2 YYNGEE. The CDR3 is 15 residues long. J gave up 3 bases and V 2 bases, and 2 bases lay outside the gene matches. The CDR3 DNA reads as TGTGCCAGCAGCGTTTCTAGCGGGAGCTACAATGAGCAGTTCTTC. Protein product: CASSVSSGSYNEQFF.

The chain uses TRBV6-5 and TRBJ1-2; D ambiguous. V lost 5 bases and J lost 5, with 9 bases in between. The CDR3 is 12 residues long. Germline V CDR1 and CDR2: MNHEY, SVGAGI. CDR3 in amino acids: CASSGGHYGYTF. The CDR3 DNA follows: TGTGCCAGCAGTGGCGGGCATTATGGCTACACCTTC.

This chain links TRBV10-3 with TRBJ1-1; 8 nucleotides align to TRBD1. Germline CDR1 reads ENHRY; CDR2 reads SYGVKD. Trimming cost V 6 bases and J 1 base; bases outside gene matches: 7. This CDR3 region has 15 residues. The CDR3 reads CAISSRDRQNTEAFF. The CDR3 DNA reads as TGTGCCATCAGCTCAAGGGACAGGCAGAACACTGAAGCTTTCTTT.

The chain couples TRBV30 to TRBJ1-3; TRBD1 might be the D (6 bases). Trimming removed 2 bases at V and 0 bases at J, with 11 bases between. The CDR3 is 15 residues long. Germline CDR1 GTSNPN, CDR2 SVGIG (reference sequence). The CDR3 sequence is CAWSNNRDSGNTIYF. The CDR3 DNA is TGTGCCTGGAGTAACAACAGGGACTCTGGAAACACCATATATTTT.

The chain employs TRBV6-5 and TRBJ2-1; 9 bases fit TRBD1. Looked up from germline, CDR1 is MNHEY and CDR2 is SVGAGI. There are 14 residues in the CDR3. The V and J ends lost 4 bases and 4 bases, in that order; junction bases with no gene match: 2. As DNA, the CDR3 is TGTGCCAGCAGTTTGACAGGGGGTTACAATGAGCAGTTCTTC. Amino acids: CASSLTGGYNEQFF.

The CDR3 sequence is CASSPGTGRVYEQYF. Written as DNA, the CDR3 is TGTGCCAGCAGCCCAGGCACAGGGAGGGTCTACGAGCAGTACTTC. The chain combines TRBV7-3 with TRBJ2-7; weak D call: TRBD2 (7 bases). Germline CDR1 reads SGHTA; CDR2 reads FQGTGA. Trimming took 5 bases from V and 3 from J, leaving 17 bases between them. The CDR3 is made up of 15 amino acids.

The chain couples TRBV25-1 to TRBJ2-2; 7 nucleotides align to TRBD1. V shed 6 bases and J 3 bases; nucleotides not matched to a gene: 7. Germline loops: CDR1 MGHDK, CDR2 SYGVNS. The CDR3 totals 15 residues. Here the CDR3 reads CASRETGLHTGELFF. The CDR3, as DNA: TGTGCCAGCAGGGAGACAGGGTTGCACACCGGGGAGCTGTTTTTT.

V and J are TRBV15 and TRBJ2-5; D perhaps matches TRBD1 (8 bases). Trimming shortened V by 4 bases and J by 4 bases, and 16 bases separated the two germline ends. CDR1 and CDR2 from the germline V gene are LNHNV and YYDKDF (reference sequence). CDR3 size: 15 residues. CDR3 nucleotide sequence: TGTGCCACCAGCAACGGACAGGGAGGGCGAGAGACCCAGTACTTC. It specifies CATSNGQGGRETQYF.

This chain connects TRBV4-1 to TRBJ1-6; TRBD1 is a possible D gene (6 bases). V lost 3 bases, J lost 0 bases, and 9 bases lay in between. The CDR3 extends over 16 amino acids. Germline V CDR1 and CDR2: MGHRA, YSYEKL. The CDR3 bases are TGCGCCAGCAGCCAGGGGGACACCTCCTATAATTCACCCCTCCACTTT. This gives the protein CASSQGDTSYNSPLHF.

V and J are TRBV11-2 and TRBJ1-2; 10 bases fit TRBD1. V shed 5 bases and J 0 bases; nucleotides not matched to a gene: 12. The CDR3 runs 18 residues. CDR1 and CDR2 from the germline V gene are SGHAT and FQNNGV. CDR3 region: CASSPPGTGATANYGYTF. CDR3 coding DNA: TGTGCCAGCAGCCCCCCCGGGACAGGGGCCACCGCTAACTATGGCTACACCTTC.

V usage is TRBV5-1 and J usage is TRBJ2-3; D unresolved. This CDR3 has 14 amino acids. V was cut by 2 bases and J by 3 bases, with 10 bases left in between. Germline-derived CDR1 and CDR2 are SGHRS and YFSETQ. CDR3 amino acids: CASSLAAITDTQYF. DNA for the CDR3: TGCGCCAGCAGCTTAGCCGCGATTACAGATACGCAGTATTTT.

CDR3 loop: CASMGQGAYGYTF. In DNA form, the CDR3 reads TGTGCCAGTATGGGACAGGGAGCCTATGGCTACACCTTC. The chain carries TRBV19 and TRBJ1-2, with 9 bases matching TRBD1. The CDR3 consists of 13 residues. Unmatched junction bases numbered 4, after V lost 7 bases and J lost 4 bases. Germline CDR1 and CDR2: LNHDA and SQIVND (reference sequence).

This chain connects TRBV7-6 to TRBJ2-7; D is undetermined. The CDR3 covers 14 residues. Per germline, CDR1 SGHVS and CDR2 FNYEAQ. V dropped 2 bases and J dropped 0 bases, with 8 bases sitting between them. This CDR3 is CASSLSRVSYEQYF. The CDR3 DNA reads as TGTGCCAGCAGCTTAAGTCGCGTCTCCTACGAGCAGTACTTC.

The CDR3 region is CASSSKTGGNSGANVLTF. The CDR3 region has the DNA TGCGCCAGCAGCTCAAAAACAGGGGGTAACTCTGGGGCCAACGTCCTGACTTTC. V gene TRBV5-1 combines with J gene TRBJ2-6, with 8 bases lining up with TRBD1. V dropped 3 bases and J dropped 0; count of bases not matched to a gene: 8. Germline V gene data show CDR1 as SGHRS and CDR2 as YFSETQ. This CDR3 is built from 18 residues.

The V gene is TRBV11-2, the J gene TRBJ1-5; no clear D. Germline CDR1 and CDR2: SGHAT and FQNNGV. The CDR3 extends over 14 amino acids. With 5 bases removed from V and 3 bases from J, the gap between germline ends came to 11 bases. The CDR3 bases are TGTGCCAGCAGCCTTACGGGGAACAATCAGCCCCAGCATTTT. Amino acids: CASSLTGNNQPQHF.

The chain uses TRBV7-9 and TRBJ2-2; tentative D call: TRBD2 (5 bases). Germline V lookup: CDR1 SEHNR, CDR2 FQNEAQ (reference sequence). This CDR3 is 15 amino acids long. The V end lost 5 bases, the J end lost 6 bases, and 16 bases lay between the germline ends. The CDR3 DNA follows: TGTGCCAGCAGCCCCCGTCGACTAAGTTCCGGGGAGCTGTTTTTT. It is translated as CASSPRRLSSGELFF.

The chain recombines TRBV27 with TRBJ2-5, with 7 bases identical to TRBD1. CDR1 is MNHEY, CDR2 SMNVEV, per germline (reference sequence). The CDR3 extends over 15 amino acids. The V segment lost 2 bases and the J segment 5 bases; nucleotides outside the gene matches: 8. The CDR3 reads CASSLQGVWPETQYF. CDR3 DNA sequence: TGTGCCAGCAGTTTACAGGGGGTTTGGCCGGAGACCCAGTACTTC.

The chain uses TRBV29-1 and TRBJ2-1; perhaps TRBD2 as D (5 bases). CDR1 is SQVTM and CDR2 is ANQGSEA in the germline V gene. V was clipped by 6 bases and J by 7 bases, with 22 bases between them. The CDR3 is 15 residues long. CDR3 sequence (DNA): TGCAGCGTCGCGACCTCCGGGAACGGGTGGAATGAGCAGTTCTTC. Encoded protein: CSVATSGNGWNEQFF.

The chain recombines TRBV19 with TRBJ1-5, with D perhaps matching TRBD1 (5 bases). Germline V gene lookup returns CDR1 LNHDA and CDR2 SQIVND (reference sequence). The V end lost 6 bases, the J end lost 1 base, and 10 bases lay between the germline ends. The CDR3 loop spans 14 amino acids. This CDR3 is CASSRRQSNQPQHF. For the CDR3, the DNA is TGTGCCAGTAGCCGAAGACAGAGCAATCAGCCCCAGCATTTT.